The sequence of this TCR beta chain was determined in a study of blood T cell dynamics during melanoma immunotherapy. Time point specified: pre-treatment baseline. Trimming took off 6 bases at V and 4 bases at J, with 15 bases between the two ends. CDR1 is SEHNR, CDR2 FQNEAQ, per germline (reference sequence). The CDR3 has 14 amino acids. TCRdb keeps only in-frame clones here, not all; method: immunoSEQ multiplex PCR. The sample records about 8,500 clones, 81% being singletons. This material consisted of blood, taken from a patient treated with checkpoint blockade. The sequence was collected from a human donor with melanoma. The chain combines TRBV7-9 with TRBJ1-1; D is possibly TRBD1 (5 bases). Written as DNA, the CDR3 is TGTGCCAGCAGGGATAACCAGGGTCCCACTGAAGCTTTCTTT. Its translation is CASRDNQGPTEAFF.